The next 32 T cell receptor beta chains were all read from a single sample in a study of beta chain features in type 1 diabetes. The study reverse transcribed the entire isolated RNA, so it sequenced expressed TCRB transcripts. Assay used: immunoSEQ multiplex PCR; TCRdb lists only in-frame clones, some missing. The sample has some 140,000 clones, roughly a tenth seen once; the top ten hold approximately 0.68%. Sequenced sample: central memory CD4+ T cells from blood. These TCRs come from a man aged 18 to 30 in good health.

A few counts support this clone. This chain joins TRBV11-2 and TRBJ2-3; 7 nucleotides match TRBD2. In germline, CDR1 is SGHAT, CDR2 FQNNGV. V gave up 4 bases and J gave up 12 bases; unmatched junction bases: 4. CDR3 length equals 11 residues. This CDR3 is CASSSGDYQYF. The CDR3 nucleotides read TGTGCCAGCAGCTCGGGGGACTACCAGTATTTT. The full variable domain, completed using reference TRBV11-2 and TRBJ2-3, is EAGVAQSPRYKIIEKRQSVAFWCNPISGHATLYWYQQILGQGPKLLIQFQNNGVVDDSQLPKDRFSAERLKGVDSTLKIQPAKLEDSAVYLCASSSGDYQYFGPGTRLTVL.

The V and J genes are TRBV4-3 and TRBJ2-5, with TRBD1 as a possible D gene (5 bases). The CDR3 consists of 12 residues. V gave up 2 bases and J gave up 4 bases, with 5 bases separating them. CDR1 is LGHNA, CDR2 YSLEER, per germline. CDR3 nucleotides: TGCGCCAGCAGCCAAAGGGGAGAGACCCAGTACTTC. As protein: CASSQRGETQYF.

This clone was counted only a few times. The rearrangement links TRBV27 to TRBJ2-1; TRBD2 might be the D (7 bases). Looked up from germline, CDR1 is MNHEY and CDR2 is SMNVEV (reference sequence). The V end lost 6 bases, the J end lost 0 bases, and 15 bases lay between the germline ends. The CDR3 sequence is 16 residues long. The CDR3 is CASSGGTQVSYNEQFF. Here the CDR3 DNA reads TGTGCCAGCAGCGGGGGGACACAAGTCTCCTACAATGAGCAGTTCTTC.

This clone has only a few counts. The chain employs TRBV6-5 and TRBJ2-3; no clear D gene. The V gene lost 5 bases and the J gene lost 1 base, with 10 bases spanning the gap. Germline-derived CDR1 and CDR2 are MNHEY and SVGAGI. The CDR3 loop spans 14 amino acids. The CDR3 bases are TGTGCCAGCAGTACCACGCCGGGCACAGATACGCAGTATTTT. It yields the protein CASSTTPGTDTQYF.

About this clone: In the same sample, other DNA sequences code for this CDR3. This chain uses TRBV5-4 with TRBJ2-3, with D possibly TRBD2 on 6 matching bases. CDR1 and CDR2 from the germline V gene are SGHNT and YYREEE (reference sequence). The CDR3 spans 15 residues. Trimming stripped 2 bases from V and 3 bases from J, with 13 bases between. CDR3 residues: CASSLRSGVTDTQYF. CDR3 in DNA: TGTGCCAGCAGCTTAAGATCGGGGGTGACAGATACGCAGTATTTT.

The rearrangement uses TRBV7-2 and TRBJ1-2; no firm D call. The germline V gene encodes CDR1 SGHTA and CDR2 FQGNSA. Trimming left V 5 bases short and J 8 bases short, with 12 bases between. This CDR3 is 12 amino acids long. The CDR3 protein is CASSNPLEGYTF. DNA of the CDR3: TGTGCCAGCAGCAACCCACTGGAGGGCTACACCTTC.

In this sample, this clone turned up a few times. The rearrangement uses TRBV11-2 and TRBJ2-1; 9 nucleotides align to TRBD2. The CDR3 has 14 residues. CDR1 is SGHAT and CDR2 is FQNNGV in the germline V gene. Germline trimming cut 5 bases from V and 6 bases from J; bases unmatched to any gene: 5. CDR3 DNA: TGTGCCAGCAGCGCCGCGGGGGGGCCCAATGAGCAGTTCTTC. Translated, it gives CASSAAGGPNEQFF.

V and J are TRBV2 and TRBJ2-4; the D gene is possibly TRBD2 (6 bases). Trimming stripped 4 bases from V and 5 bases from J, with 12 bases between. CDR1 and CDR2 (germline): SNHLY, FYNNEI. The CDR3 consists of 14 residues. The CDR3 DNA follows: TGTGCCAGCAGTGTGGGGGGTGGCGAAAACATTCAGTACTTC. The encoded protein is CASSVGGGENIQYF.

This chain links TRBV6-6 with TRBJ2-3, with a weak D call TRBD2 (6 bases). The CDR3 consists of 16 residues. Germline CDR1 reads MNHNY; CDR2 reads SVGAGI (reference sequence). The V end was cut by 0 bases, the J end by 2 bases, with 12 bases between. The CDR3 region has the DNA TGTGCCAGCAGTTACTCTGCCGGGGGACCCACAGATACGCAGTATTTT. Its protein is CASSYSAGGPTDTQYF.

This clone was counted ten times or more. The chain joins TRBV7-2 to TRBJ2-7, with 13 positions matching TRBD2. Germline values: CDR1 SGHTA, CDR2 FQGNSA. The CDR3 has 14 amino acids. Trimming cost V 5 bases and J 5 bases; bases outside gene matches: 3. The DNA for the CDR3 is TGTGCCAGCAGCCATGGGACTAGCGGGAACGAGCAGTACTTC. Translation: CASSHGTSGNEQYF.

A word on this clone: Because the CDR3's place on the DNA is in doubt, the DNA is left out and the CDR3 is given as listed by TCRdb. V and J are TRBV21-1 and TRBJ1-5; the D segment call TRBD1 is taken from the table without a DNA check. TRBV21-1 corresponds to a pseudogene. The CDR3 is 15 amino acids long, termini counted. CDR3 protein: CASSKVGAGNQPQHF.

This clone was seen only a few times. The chain carries TRBV27 and TRBJ2-7; 8 nucleotides line up with TRBD2. The CDR3 spans 19 residues. Trimming removed 6 bases from V and 2 bases from J; junction bases left unmatched: 21. CDR1 and CDR2 from the germline V gene are MNHEY and SMNVEV (reference sequence). The CDR3 DNA is TGTGCCAGCAGCAGAAGGGGACTCGGGGGGGGCGGGGGGACCTACGAGCAGTACTTC. It specifies CASSRRGLGGGGGTYEQYF.

The sample holds a few counts of this clone. Here the CDR3 reads CASTGQGLVGEQFF. The CDR3 coding sequence is TGTGCCAGCACCGGACAGGGCTTAGTCGGTGAGCAGTTCTTC. The rearrangement joins TRBV2 to TRBJ2-1; TRBD1 agrees at 8 bases. Germline V gives CDR1 SNHLY, CDR2 FYNNEI. V trimming: 7 bases; J trimming: 9 bases; junction bases outside the gene matches: 11. The CDR3 covers 14 residues.

The chain uses TRBV7-8 and TRBJ2-2; 10 nucleotides agree with TRBD1. Germline CDR1 reads SGHVS; CDR2 reads FQNEAQ. J gave up 4 bases and V 7 bases, and 6 bases lay outside the gene matches. There are 15 residues in the CDR3. The CDR3 loop is CASTRQGASTGELFF. The CDR3 DNA is TGTGCCAGCACCCGACAGGGGGCGAGCACCGGGGAGCTGTTTTTT.

As DNA, the CDR3 is TGTGCCAGCAGTCAGATTCGCCTAGCGGGGGCCCCCGGTACGCAGTATTTT. Translation gives CASSQIRLAGAPGTQYF. The V and J genes are TRBV7-8 and TRBJ2-3, with TRBD2 matching 10 bases. V gave up 6 bases and J gave up 8 bases; unmatched junction bases: 17. The CDR3 runs 17 residues. Looked up from germline, CDR1 is SGHVS and CDR2 is FQNEAQ.

The V call is TRBV11-2, the J call TRBJ2-7; D uncertain. Deletions cut 5 bases from V and 6 bases from J, with 8 bases between. In germline, CDR1 is SGHAT, CDR2 FQNNGV. The CDR3 totals 11 residues. In DNA, the CDR3 is TGTGCCAGCAGCCAAAATAGCGAGCAGTACTTC. This sequence encodes CASSQNSEQYF.

This clone was seen a few times. The J gene is TRBJ1-2, the V gene TRBV7-2, with a possible D match to TRBD1 (5 bases). Germline-derived CDR1 and CDR2 are SGHTA and FQGNSA. V dropped 3 bases and J dropped 7 bases, with 18 bases sitting between them. The CDR3 totals 15 residues. CDR3 in amino acids: CASSFFGISGGGYTF. The CDR3 DNA reads TGTGCCAGCAGCTTTTTTGGAATATCCGGGGGTGGCTACACCTTC.

This clone occurred a few times. This chain connects TRBV28 to TRBJ1-1; D is unresolved. V was trimmed by 5 bases and J by 8 bases, leaving 12 bases between them. CDR1 and CDR2 from the germline V gene are MDHEN and SYDVKM. This CDR3 is built from 12 residues. In DNA, the CDR3 is TGTGCCAGCAGTGCCTTACAGATAGAAGCTTTCTTT. Residues: CASSALQIEAFF.

This clone was counted only a few times. The rearrangement links TRBV15 to TRBJ1-1; D gene uncertain. Germline CDR1 is LNHNV and CDR2 is YYDKDF (reference sequence). V was shortened by 6 bases and J by 5 bases, with 13 bases between the two germline ends. The CDR3 has 13 amino acids. CDR3 protein: CATRTPGRTEAFF. CDR3 sequence (DNA): TGTGCCACCAGGACCCCAGGCCGGACTGAAGCTTTCTTT.

This sequence joins TRBV7-9 and TRBJ2-1, with D perhaps TRBD2 (6 bases). Trimming left V 6 bases short and J 7 bases short, with 22 bases between. This CDR3 spans 16 amino acids. The germline V gene has CDR1 SEHNR and CDR2 FQNEAQ (reference sequence). The CDR3 here is CASSPRPGLVKNEQFF. The CDR3 coding sequence is TGTGCCAGCAGTCCCCGCCCGGGACTCGTTAAAAATGAGCAGTTCTTC.

This clone was recorded a few times. This sequence joins TRBV5-1 and TRBJ1-4; D uncertain. This CDR3 has 14 amino acids. Trimming took off 4 bases at V and 8 bases at J, with 15 bases between the two ends. The germline V gene has CDR1 SGHRS and CDR2 YFSETQ. The CDR3 reads CASSRERGGEKLFF. CDR3 nucleotides: TGCGCCAGCAGCCGAGAGCGGGGTGGCGAAAAACTGTTTTTT.

The rearrangement joins TRBV6-1 to TRBJ2-5; 9 nucleotides match TRBD1. V trimming: 8 bases; J trimming: 4 bases; junction bases outside the gene matches: 8. This CDR3 has 14 residues. Germline V gene data show CDR1 as MNHNS and CDR2 as SASEGT. The CDR3 DNA is TGTGCCAGCCACGAACAGGGGGCGAGAGAGACCCAGTACTTC. Amino acids: CASHEQGARETQYF.

The gene calls are TRBV7-2 and TRBJ2-5; D perhaps matches TRBD1 (5 bases). Trimming pared 5 bases from V and 2 bases from J, leaving 15 bases between. This CDR3 contains 15 residues. Germline V CDR1 and CDR2: SGHTA, FQGNSA. The CDR3 bases are TGTGCCAGCAGCCCGAGCAGGGATTTTCAAGAGACCCAGTACTTC. Translating gives CASSPSRDFQETQYF.

This clone was seen repeatedly, ten times or more. V is TRBV29-1 and J is TRBJ1-2; 8 bases are a match to TRBD1. With 7 bases clipped from V and 3 bases from J, the junction kept 4 bases outside the gene matches. The CDR3 has 12 residues. The V gene's germline CDR1 is SQVTM and CDR2 ANQGSEA. The CDR3 here is CSAATGDYGYTF. The CDR3 region has the DNA TGCAGCGCCGCGACAGGGGACTATGGCTACACCTTC.

This sequence joins TRBV27 and TRBJ1-6; D uncertain. The CDR3 covers 14 residues. Germline loops: CDR1 MNHEY, CDR2 SMNVEV (reference sequence). The V end lost 5 bases, the J end lost 8 bases, and 13 bases lay between the germline ends. CDR3 region: CASSGRDPYSPLHF. CDR3 coding DNA: TGTGCCAGCAGTGGCCGGGATCCCTATTCACCCCTCCACTTT.

The CDR3 is CAWTGIGYGYTF. The CDR3 DNA reads as TGTGCCTGGACGGGGATCGGCTATGGCTACACCTTC. The V and J genes are TRBV30 and TRBJ1-2, with unresolved D. The V gene lost 4 bases and the J gene lost 4 bases, with 10 bases spanning the gap. This CDR3 comprises 12 residues. In germline, CDR1 is GTSNPN, CDR2 SVGIG (reference sequence).

This clone was seen a handful of times. The chain couples TRBV2 to TRBJ1-3; 8 bases agree with TRBD1. V gave up 3 bases and J gave up 4 bases; unmatched junction bases: 2. This CDR3 region has 14 residues. Germline lookup yields CDR1 SNHLY and CDR2 FYNNEI. This CDR3 reads CASSDDRGGNTIYF. DNA for the CDR3: TGTGCCAGCAGTGACGACAGGGGAGGAAACACCATATATTTT.

V and J are TRBV6-1 and TRBJ1-2; possible D gene TRBD1, 6 bases. Per the germline V gene, CDR1 is MNHNS and CDR2 is SASEGT. Trimming removed 6 bases from V and 5 bases from J, with 13 bases in between. This CDR3 is built from 13 residues. CDR3 residues: CASSADSAYGYTF. DNA of the CDR3: TGTGCCAGCAGCGCGGACAGCGCGTATGGCTACACCTTC.

Only a few counts were recorded for this clone. V is TRBV6-5 and J is TRBJ2-3; no clear D gene. V was pared by 11 bases and J by 1 base, with 16 bases between. The V gene's germline CDR1 is MNHEY and CDR2 SVGAGI. The length of the CDR3 is 14 residues. The CDR3 loop is CASTGYSGTDTQYF. The CDR3 nucleotides read TGTGCCTCGACCGGCTACAGTGGCACAGATACGCAGTATTTT.

The chain recombines TRBV19 with TRBJ2-2, with a weak D call TRBD1 (6 bases). CDR3 size: 13 residues. Between the trimmed V and J ends, which lost 5 bases and 7 bases, there was a span of 11 bases. CDR1 is LNHDA, CDR2 SQIVND, per germline (reference sequence). CDR3 sequence (DNA): TGTGCCAGTAGTGCCCAGGGGTTCGGGGAGCTGTTTTTT. It translates to CASSAQGFGELFF.

The V and J genes are TRBV19 and TRBJ1-2, with D possibly being TRBD1 (6 bases). Trimming removed 4 bases from V and 2 bases from J, with 8 bases in between. Germline-derived CDR1 and CDR2 are LNHDA and SQIVND (reference sequence). The CDR3 has 13 amino acids. The CDR3 is CASSRGHNYGYTF. The CDR3 coding sequence is TGTGCCAGTAGTAGGGGACACAACTATGGCTACACCTTC.

The rearrangement uses TRBV4-3 and TRBJ1-2; unclear D gene. There are 13 residues in the CDR3. V lost 1 base, J lost 10 bases, and 13 bases lay in between. Germline CDR1 is LGHNA and CDR2 is YSLEER. The CDR3 is CASSQGEGRVYTF. As DNA, the CDR3 is TGCGCCAGCAGCCAAGGGGAGGGAAGGGTCTACACCTTC.